This T cell receptor beta chain was obtained from a study of blood T cell repertoires in COVID-19. Study background: Samples came from the United States, Italy and Spain, spanning acute and convalescent COVID-19. T cells, B-cell-depleted T cells, or PBMCs supplied cDNA or gDNA.

The V end lost 1 base, the J end lost 5 bases, and 8 bases lay between the germline ends. The CDR3 has 13 amino acids. Germline lookup yields CDR1 MNHNS and CDR2 SASEGT. Original processing methods: Amplified reference gene primers provided the basis for estimating nucleated cell counts. Data came from immunoSEQ multiplex PCR; TCRdb stores just in-frame clones and leaves some out. V and J calls and clone size come straight from that table; D and trimming were deduced from the DNA. The repertoire holds about 110,000 clones, less than 75% seen once, with around 7.3% in the top ten. V is TRBV6-1 and J is TRBJ1-2; weak D call: TRBD1 (6 bases). The sample consisted of peripheral blood. The receptor's source is a woman aged 60-70 years with acute or convalescent COVID-19. The CDR3 loop is CASSEDRDYGYTF. The CDR3 DNA sequence: TGTGCCAGCAGTGAAGACAGGGATTATGGCTACACCTTC.